The 11 T cell receptor beta chains below were found in one sample sequenced in a study of T-cell memory formation after mild COVID-19. TCRdb processed the 5' RACE reads anew with MiXCR; each CDR3 protein has one entry. The data contain over 500,000 distinct CDR3 sequences, roughly a sixth of them singletons. Sequenced material: PBMCs or a T cell subset sorted from them (not recorded which). Source of these receptors: an adult woman who had mild COVID-19 (a few samples of this study predate the infection). Cell type and time point are not known.

This clonotype was recorded a few times. The chain combines TRBV20-1 with TRBJ1-1; D might be TRBD1 (6 bases). The V gene's germline CDR1 is DFQATT and CDR2 SNEGSKA (reference sequence). The length of the CDR3 is 15 residues. The V gene lost 2 bases and the J gene lost 6 bases, with 19 bases spanning the gap. The DNA for the CDR3 is TGCAGTGCTAGAAGACAGGACGGGGGTTTCGCTGAAGCTTTCTTT. Its protein is CSARRQDGGFAEAFF.

This clonotype was counted between two and nine times. The chain carries TRBV24-1 and TRBJ1-2; 9 nucleotides line up with TRBD1. The CDR3 runs to 13 residues. Germline CDR1 KGHDR, CDR2 SFDVKD. V lost 2 bases to trimming and J lost 6 bases; unmatched junction nucleotides: 0. In nucleotides, the CDR3 is TGTGCCACCAGTGATTGGGACAGGGATGGCTACACCTTC. This encodes CATSDWDRDGYTF.

The rearrangement joins TRBV18 to TRBJ2-7, with D maybe TRBD1 (5 bases). The CDR3 extends over 14 amino acids. Trimming took 8 bases from V and 3 from J, leaving 17 bases between them. The germline V gene has CDR1 KGHSH and CDR2 LQKENI. Here the CDR3 reads CASGVKGNGYEQYF. As DNA, the CDR3 is TGTGCCAGCGGTGTGAAGGGGAACGGCTACGAGCAGTACTTC.

This clonotype has a handful of counts. This rearrangement joins TRBV4-1 to TRBJ2-7, with 7 nucleotides matching TRBD1. The CDR3 runs to 16 residues. V was pared by 1 base and J by 4 bases, with 10 bases of the junction left unmatched. CDR1 and CDR2 (germline): MGHRA, YSYEKL. The CDR3 bases are TGCGCCAGCAGCCAAGGATACCGGGGACAGCATTACGAGCAGTACTTC. It yields the protein CASSQGYRGQHYEQYF.

The V call is TRBV7-9, the J call TRBJ2-3; a weak D match, TRBD1 (7 bases). The V end was cut by 8 bases, the J end by 2 bases, with 17 bases between. There are 15 residues in the CDR3. Germline values: CDR1 SEHNR, CDR2 FQNEAQ (reference sequence). The CDR3 spells CASDKTGRNTDTQYF. In DNA, the CDR3 is TGTGCCAGCGATAAGACAGGGAGGAACACAGATACGCAGTATTTT.

CDR3 sequence reads: CASNTGGSYNEQFF. The CDR3 bases are TGTGCCAGCAACACAGGGGGCTCCTACAATGAGCAGTTCTTC. V gene TRBV7-3 combines with J gene TRBJ2-1, with 8 bases fitting TRBD1. The junction had 2 bases not matched to a gene; V was cut back by 7 bases and J by 0 bases. Germline values: CDR1 SGHTA, CDR2 FQGTGA. This CDR3 spans 14 amino acids.

This clonotype was found a few times. The genes are TRBV29-1 and TRBJ1-4; TRBD1 is a possible D gene (5 bases). V was cut by 4 bases and J by 7 bases, with 16 bases left in between. CDR1 is SQVTM, CDR2 ANQGSEA, per germline. This CDR3 is 14 amino acids long. CDR3 DNA: TGCAGCGTTGGGCGGACATCGTTATCTGAAAAACTGTTTTTT. It encodes CSVGRTSLSEKLFF.

This clonotype appeared a few times. V and J are TRBV20-1 and TRBJ2-7; 15 bases agree with TRBD2. The V gene end was trimmed by 5 bases and the J gene end by 2 bases; junction bases not matched to a gene: 13. The CDR3 consists of 18 residues. From germline, CDR1 is DFQATT and CDR2 SNEGSKA (reference sequence). The CDR3 is CSAGAGGLAGGPTYEQYF. The CDR3 nucleotides are TGCAGTGCTGGCGCAGGGGGACTAGCGGGAGGTCCGACCTACGAGCAGTACTTC.

This clonotype was observed a few times. V is TRBV11-3 and J is TRBJ2-2; 8 bases match TRBD1. V lost 5 bases and J lost 11; bases outside the gene matches: 10. Germline values: CDR1 SGHNT, CDR2 YENEEA. The CDR3 contains 14 residues. CDR3 loop: CASSLPGQVLELFF. The CDR3 nucleotides are TGTGCCAGCAGCCTTCCGGGACAGGTCCTCGAGCTGTTTTTT. Full variable domain (rest looked up from reference TRBV11-3 and TRBJ2-2): EAGVVQSPRYKIIEKKQPVAFWCNPISGHNTLYWYLQNLGQGPELLIRYENEEAVDDSQLPKDRFSAERLKGVDSTLKIQPAELGDSAVYLCASSLPGQVLELFFGEGSRLTVL.

The V and J genes are TRBV4-1 and TRBJ2-5; 7 bases are shared with TRBD1. Germline CDR1 is MGHRA and CDR2 is YSYEKL. With 2 bases clipped from V and 1 base from J, the junction kept 16 bases outside the gene matches. CDR3 length equals 19 residues. The CDR3 DNA reads as TGCGCCAGCAGCCAACCCGTTTCATACGACAGGGCACCCCAAGAGACCCAGTACTTC. This sequence encodes CASSQPVSYDRAPQETQYF.

This clonotype was seen a few times. CDR3 coding DNA: TGCGCCAGCAGCCGTCGGGATGACATCTACGAGCAGTACTTC. Its protein product is CASSRRDDIYEQYF. The rearrangement uses TRBV4-1 and TRBJ2-7; D is perhaps TRBD2 (5 bases). Germline assignment: CDR1 MGHRA and CDR2 YSYEKL. V was clipped by 4 bases and J by 3 bases, with 13 bases between them. The CDR3 contains 14 residues.